The T cell receptor beta chain described here comes from a study of monozygotic twins with inflammatory bowel disease (dated by TCRdb to between 2017 and 2020). Background for the entire study: The full study comprised some 30 monozygotic twin pairs: nine German pairs (four IBD-concordant, five IBD-discordant) and 19 IBD-discordant Danish pairs. The search for disease-associated traits relied mainly on comparing, within discordant pairs, IBD patients with their genetically identical healthy co-twins. Each individual had, on average, about 151 000 unique TCRalpha sequences and 181 000 unique TCRbeta sequences available for analysis.

The protocol used for the library was 5' RACE. The input for every TCR library was roughly 4,000 ng of total RNA. cDNA was synthesized with SMARTScribe reverse transcriptase in eight separate reactions per sample. During cDNA synthesis, template switching introduced unique molecular identifiers that contained a 6-nucleotide sample barcode. Two nested PCRs of about 17 and 10 cycles amplified the TCRalpha and TCRbeta cDNA, and bead purification followed each PCR. Before amplification, cDNA was treated with uracil DNA-glycosylase and purified using the QIAquick PCR purification kit. In the second PCR, Illumina TruSeq-compatible adapters and sample-specific barcodes were added. Library quality and concentration were assessed using TapeStation and Qubit, and roughly 5 ng of each library was pooled. Sequencing of pooled libraries was carried out on an Illumina HiSeq2500 single-index Rapid Run using 2 x 100 bp reads and custom sequencing primers. Concerning the study's data processing: MiGEC version 1.2.6 was used for UMI-based consensus assembly to correct PCR and sequencing errors. MiXCR version 2.1.1 was used to carry out V(D)J alignment, clonotype assembly and CDR3 extraction. Normalisation of gene usage, clonotype sharing and MAIT/NKT TCR abundance was achieved by analysing the top 1000, 10 000 and 20 000 clonotypes per sample. After downsampling to 27 000 UMIs, diversity was calculated as the inverse Simpson index using the vegan R package. Paired Mann-Whitney U tests were applied to discordant twin pairs, with Benjamini-Hochberg correction for multiple testing. TCRdb reprocessed the reads, and each CDR3 protein sequence is entered once, without DNA. TCRdb's processing, not the study's, gives the V and J calls here. The sample table includes 88,000 or so distinct CDR3 sequences. 6% to 9.5% of the sample is in the top ten clones.

From each donor, an approximately 2.4 ml peripheral blood sample was drawn into PAXgene tubes and stored at -80 degrees C. Without any T cell sorting, total RNA was extracted from whole blood using the PAXgene blood miRNA kit on an automated QIAcube. Peripheral blood from monozygotic twin pairs, either concordant or discordant for inflammatory bowel disease, underwent deep TCRalpha and TCRbeta repertoire profiling that used unique molecular barcoding. Smoking habits were recorded for all twin pairs, and individuals were classified as current, former or never smokers. With respect to this clonotype: No cognate antigen has been identified for it.

The germline V gene (reference sequence) sets CDR1 to LGHDT and CDR2 to YNNKEL. The cysteine opens and the phenylalanine closes a CDR3 of 12 amino acids. The DNA sequence is not available. What the authors observed across the whole study: TCRbeta repertoire diversity, by inverse Simpson index, was decreased in IBD patients compared with their healthy co-twins. Background noise and inter-individual variability may have been introduced into the repertoires by the differing immunosuppressive treatments among patients. No single strong signal or clonotype linked to IBD turned up in the results, so the idea that one exists was not supported. Compared with healthy twins, IBD patients had fewer clonotypes in common with other individuals, a difference most pronounced in patients showing signs of disease activity. Different T cell subtypes could not be distinguished in the analysis. Repertoire similarity did not differ between concordant and discordant twins, which could be due to limited statistical power.

Rearrangement joined TRBV3-1 to TRBJ2-1. The sequence came from a human donor with ulcerative colitis or Crohn's disease, or a healthy co-twin of an affected twin (not recorded which). The specimen sequenced was blood. The CDR3: CASRLLDHEQFF.